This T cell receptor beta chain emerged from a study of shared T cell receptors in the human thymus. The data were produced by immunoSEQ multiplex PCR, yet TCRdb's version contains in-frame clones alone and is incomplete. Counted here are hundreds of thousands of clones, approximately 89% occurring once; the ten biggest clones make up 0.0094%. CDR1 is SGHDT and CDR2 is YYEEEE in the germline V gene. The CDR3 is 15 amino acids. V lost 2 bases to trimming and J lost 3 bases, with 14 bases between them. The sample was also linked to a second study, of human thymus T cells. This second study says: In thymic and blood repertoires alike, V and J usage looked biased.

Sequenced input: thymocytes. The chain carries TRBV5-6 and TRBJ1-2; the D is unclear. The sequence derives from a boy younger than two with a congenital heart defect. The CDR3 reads CASSFRSVFYYGYTF. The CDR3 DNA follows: TGTGCCAGCAGCTTTCGGTCCGTCTTTTACTATGGCTACACCTTC.